This section outlines one TCR beta chain sequence together with its context. The antigen remains unidentified. This sample was taken from a study of cytomegalovirus exposure and HLA in healthy donors. Study-level results: CMV serostatus was the sole immune exposure data available.

CDR3 length: 13 amino acids. The V end lost 4 bases, the J end lost 0 bases, and 5 bases lay between the germline ends. Germline V gene sequence: CDR1 LGHNA, CDR2 YSLEER. Primers for the PCR totalled 60 Vbeta and 13 Jbeta. This table comes from immunoSEQ multiplex PCR, and its TCRdb copy is limited to in-frame clones, with some not included. The profile shows some 110,000 clones, 12% to 15% of them singletons. The origin of this receptor is a female donor in good health and CMV-seronegative. The sequenced sample was PBMCs. The gene calls are TRBV4-3 and TRBJ2-3, with D unresolved. The CDR3 DNA follows: TGCGCCAGCAGCCTTAGAAGCACAGATACGCAGTATTTT. Protein: CASSLRSTDTQYF.